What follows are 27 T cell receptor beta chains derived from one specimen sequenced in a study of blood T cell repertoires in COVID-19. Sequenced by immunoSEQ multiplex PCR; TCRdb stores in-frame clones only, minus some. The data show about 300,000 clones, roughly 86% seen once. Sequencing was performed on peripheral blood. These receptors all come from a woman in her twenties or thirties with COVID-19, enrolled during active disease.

The CDR3 nucleotides read TGTGCCAGCAGCTCAATTCTCGAAGGGAGTGGCTACACCTTC. Protein sequence: CASSSILEGSGYTF. The rearrangement links TRBV11-2 to TRBJ1-2; D is uncertain. There are 14 residues in the CDR3. Between the trimmed V and J ends, which lost 4 bases and 7 bases, there was a span of 16 bases. Germline V gives CDR1 SGHAT, CDR2 FQNNGV. Based on the CDR3 plus reference TRBV11-2 and TRBJ1-2, the full variable domain is EAGVAQSPRYKIIEKRQSVAFWCNPISGHATLYWYQQILGQGPKLLIQFQNNGVVDDSQLPKDRFSAERLKGVDSTLKIQPAKLEDSAVYLCASSSILEGSGYTFGSGTRLTVV.

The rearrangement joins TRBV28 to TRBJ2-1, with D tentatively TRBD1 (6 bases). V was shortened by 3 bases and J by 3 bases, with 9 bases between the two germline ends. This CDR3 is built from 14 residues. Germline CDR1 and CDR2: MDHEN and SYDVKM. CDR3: CASSFAGDYNEQFF. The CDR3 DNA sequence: TGTGCCAGCAGTTTTGCAGGGGACTACAATGAGCAGTTCTTC. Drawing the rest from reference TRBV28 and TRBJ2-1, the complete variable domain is DVKVTQSSRYLVKRTGEKVFLECVQDMDHENMFWYRQDPGLGLRLIYFSYDVKMKEKGDIPEGYSVSREKKERFSLILESASTNQTSMYLCASSFAGDYNEQFFGPGTRLTVL.

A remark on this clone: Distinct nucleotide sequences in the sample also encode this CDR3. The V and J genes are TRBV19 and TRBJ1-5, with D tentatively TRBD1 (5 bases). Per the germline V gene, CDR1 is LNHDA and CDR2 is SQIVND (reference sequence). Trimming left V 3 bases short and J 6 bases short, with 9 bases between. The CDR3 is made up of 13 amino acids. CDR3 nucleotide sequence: TGTGCCAGTAGTATTGGGGGAGGTCAGCCCCAGCATTTT. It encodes CASSIGGGQPQHF.

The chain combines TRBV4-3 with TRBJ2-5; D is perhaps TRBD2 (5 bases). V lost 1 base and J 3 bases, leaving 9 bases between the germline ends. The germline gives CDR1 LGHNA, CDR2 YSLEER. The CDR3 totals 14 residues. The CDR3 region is CASSQGYGEETQYF. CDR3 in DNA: TGCGCCAGCAGCCAAGGTTACGGGGAAGAGACCCAGTACTTC.

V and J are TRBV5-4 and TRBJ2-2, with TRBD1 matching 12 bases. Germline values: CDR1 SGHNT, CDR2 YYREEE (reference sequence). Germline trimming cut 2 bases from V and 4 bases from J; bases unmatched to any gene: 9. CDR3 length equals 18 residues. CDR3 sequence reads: CASSLGTGGYQSTGELFF. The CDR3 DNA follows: TGTGCCAGCAGCTTAGGGACAGGGGGCTATCAGAGCACCGGGGAGCTGTTTTTT.

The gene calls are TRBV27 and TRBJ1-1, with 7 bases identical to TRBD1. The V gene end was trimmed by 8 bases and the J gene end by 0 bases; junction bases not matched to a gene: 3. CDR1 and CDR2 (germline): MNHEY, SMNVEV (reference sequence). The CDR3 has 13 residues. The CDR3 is CASRGQMNTEAFF. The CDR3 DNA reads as TGTGCCAGCCGGGGACAGATGAACACTGAAGCTTTCTTT.

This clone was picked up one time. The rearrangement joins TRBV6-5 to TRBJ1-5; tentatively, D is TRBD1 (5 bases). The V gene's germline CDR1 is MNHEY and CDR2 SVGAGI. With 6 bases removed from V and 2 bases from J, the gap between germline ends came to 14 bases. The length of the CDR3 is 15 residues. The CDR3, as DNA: TGTGCCAGCAGCCAAGTTATCAGGGGCAATCAGCCCCAGCATTTT. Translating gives CASSQVIRGNQPQHF.

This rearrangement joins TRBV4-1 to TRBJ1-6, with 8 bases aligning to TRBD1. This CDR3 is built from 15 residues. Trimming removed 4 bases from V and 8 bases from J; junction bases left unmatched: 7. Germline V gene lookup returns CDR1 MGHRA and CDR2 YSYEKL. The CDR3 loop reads CASSLGQGPDSPLHF. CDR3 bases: TGCGCCAGCAGCCTCGGACAGGGACCAGATTCACCCCTCCACTTT.

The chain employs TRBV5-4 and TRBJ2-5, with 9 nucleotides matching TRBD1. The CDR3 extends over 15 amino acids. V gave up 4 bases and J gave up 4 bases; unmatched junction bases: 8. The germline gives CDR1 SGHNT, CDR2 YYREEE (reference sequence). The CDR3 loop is CASSGQGFEGETQYF. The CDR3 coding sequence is TGTGCCAGCAGCGGACAGGGGTTTGAGGGAGAGACCCAGTACTTC.

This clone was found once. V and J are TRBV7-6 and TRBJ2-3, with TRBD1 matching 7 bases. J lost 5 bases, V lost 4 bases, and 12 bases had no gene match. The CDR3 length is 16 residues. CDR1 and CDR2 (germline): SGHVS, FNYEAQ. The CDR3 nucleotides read TGTGCCAGCAGCTCCGCACAGGGGCTAAGCGGAGATACGCAGTATTTT. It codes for CASSSAQGLSGDTQYF.

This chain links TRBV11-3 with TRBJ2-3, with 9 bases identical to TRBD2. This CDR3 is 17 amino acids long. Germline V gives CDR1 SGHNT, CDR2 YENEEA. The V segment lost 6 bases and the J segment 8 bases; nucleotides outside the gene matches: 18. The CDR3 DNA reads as TGTGCCAGCAGTTCCCCTCGACTAGCGGTATCTAACTTTACGCAGTATTTT. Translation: CASSSPRLAVSNFTQYF.

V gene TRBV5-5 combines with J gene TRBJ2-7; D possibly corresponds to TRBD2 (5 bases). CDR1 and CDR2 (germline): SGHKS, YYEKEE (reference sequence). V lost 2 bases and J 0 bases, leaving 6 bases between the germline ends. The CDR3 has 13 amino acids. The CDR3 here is CASSFGVSYEQYV. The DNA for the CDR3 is TGTGCCAGCAGCTTCGGGGTCTCCTACGAGCAGTACGTC.

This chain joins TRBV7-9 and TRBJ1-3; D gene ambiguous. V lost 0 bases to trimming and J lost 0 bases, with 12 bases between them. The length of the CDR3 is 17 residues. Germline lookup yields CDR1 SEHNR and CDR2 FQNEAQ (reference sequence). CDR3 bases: TGTGCCAGCAGCTTAGCGTTGTTCGGGGACTCTGGAAACACCATATATTTT. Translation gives CASSLALFGDSGNTIYF. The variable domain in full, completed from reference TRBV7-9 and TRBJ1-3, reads DTGVSQNPRHKITKRGQNVTFRCDPISEHNRLYWYRQTLGQGPEFLTYFQNEAQLEKSRLLSDRFSAERPKGSFSTLEIQRTEQGDSAMYLCASSLALFGDSGNTIYFGEGSWLTVV.

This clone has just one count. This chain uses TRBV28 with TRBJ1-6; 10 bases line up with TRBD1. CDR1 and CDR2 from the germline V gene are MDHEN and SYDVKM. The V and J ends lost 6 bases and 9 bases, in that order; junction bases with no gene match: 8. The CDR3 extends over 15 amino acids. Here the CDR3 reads CASRLPTGGSSPLHF. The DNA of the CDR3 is TGTGCCAGCAGGCTTCCGACAGGGGGCTCTTCACCCCTCCACTTT.

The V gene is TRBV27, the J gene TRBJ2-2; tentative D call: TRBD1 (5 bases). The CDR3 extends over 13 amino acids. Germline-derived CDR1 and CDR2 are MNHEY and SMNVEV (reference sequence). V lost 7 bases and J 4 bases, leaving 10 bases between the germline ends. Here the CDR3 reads CASIGRATGELFF. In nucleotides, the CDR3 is TGTGCCAGCATCGGCAGGGCCACCGGGGAGCTGTTTTTT.

Written as DNA, the CDR3 is TGTGCCAGCAGCTCCTCGCCGATGGGACTAGTCGCAGATACGCAGTATTTT. This codes for CASSSSPMGLVADTQYF. The chain joins TRBV7-9 to TRBJ2-3; 8 bases are a match to TRBD2. The CDR3 is made up of 17 amino acids. Germline V gene sequence: CDR1 SEHNR, CDR2 FQNEAQ (reference sequence). The V gene end was trimmed by 4 bases and the J gene end by 4 bases; junction bases not matched to a gene: 13. The complete variable domain, with remaining parts taken from reference TRBV7-9 and TRBJ2-3, reads DTGVSQNPRHKITKRGQNVTFRCDPISEHNRLYWYRQTLGQGPEFLTYFQNEAQLEKSRLLSDRFSAERPKGSFSTLEIQRTEQGDSAMYLCASSSSPMGLVADTQYFGPGTRLTVL.

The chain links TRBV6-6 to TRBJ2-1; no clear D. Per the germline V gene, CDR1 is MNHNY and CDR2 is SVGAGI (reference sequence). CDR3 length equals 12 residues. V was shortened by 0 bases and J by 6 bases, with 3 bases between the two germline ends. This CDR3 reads CASSYSSNEQFF. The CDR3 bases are TGTGCCAGCAGTTACTCGAGCAATGAGCAGTTCTTC.

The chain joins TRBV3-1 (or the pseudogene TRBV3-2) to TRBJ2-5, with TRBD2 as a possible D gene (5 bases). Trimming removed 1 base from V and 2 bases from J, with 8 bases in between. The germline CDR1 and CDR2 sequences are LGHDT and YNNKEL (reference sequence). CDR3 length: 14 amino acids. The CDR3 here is CASSQAGRQETQYF. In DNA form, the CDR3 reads TGTGCCAGCAGCCAAGCGGGGAGACAAGAGACCCAGTACTTC.

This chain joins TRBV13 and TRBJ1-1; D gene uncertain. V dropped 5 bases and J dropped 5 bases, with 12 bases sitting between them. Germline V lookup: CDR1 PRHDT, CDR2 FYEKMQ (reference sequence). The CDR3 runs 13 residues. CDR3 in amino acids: CASSPRGRTEAFF. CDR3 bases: TGTGCCAGCAGCCCGAGAGGTAGGACTGAAGCTTTCTTT.

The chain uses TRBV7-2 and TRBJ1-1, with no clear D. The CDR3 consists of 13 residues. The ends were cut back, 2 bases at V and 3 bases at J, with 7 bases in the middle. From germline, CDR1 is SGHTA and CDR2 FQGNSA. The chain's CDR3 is CASSLRRDTEAFF. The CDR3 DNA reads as TGTGCCAGCAGCTTAAGACGGGACACTGAAGCTTTCTTT.

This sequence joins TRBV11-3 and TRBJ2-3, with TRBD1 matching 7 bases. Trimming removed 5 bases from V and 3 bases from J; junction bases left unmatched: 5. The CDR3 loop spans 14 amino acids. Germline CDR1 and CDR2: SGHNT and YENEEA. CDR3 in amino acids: CASSPGQATDTQYF. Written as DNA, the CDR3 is TGTGCCAGCAGCCCCGGACAGGCGACAGATACGCAGTATTTT.

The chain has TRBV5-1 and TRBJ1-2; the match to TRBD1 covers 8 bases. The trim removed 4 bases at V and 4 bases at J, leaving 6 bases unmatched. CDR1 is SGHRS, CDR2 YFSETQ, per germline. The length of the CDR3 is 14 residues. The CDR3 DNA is TGCGCCAGCAGCCCTGGACAGGGCGGCTATGGCTACACCTTC. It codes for CASSPGQGGYGYTF.

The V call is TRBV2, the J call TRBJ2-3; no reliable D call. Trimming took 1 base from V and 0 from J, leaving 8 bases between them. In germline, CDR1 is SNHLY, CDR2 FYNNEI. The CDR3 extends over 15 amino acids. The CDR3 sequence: CASSEGASSTDTQYF. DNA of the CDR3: TGTGCCAGCAGTGAAGGAGCATCTAGCACAGATACGCAGTATTTT. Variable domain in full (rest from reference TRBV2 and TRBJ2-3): EPEVTQTPSHQVTQMGQEVILRCVPISNHLYFYWYRQILGQKVEFLVSFYNNEISEKSEIFDDQFSVERPDGSNFTLKIRSTKLEDSAMYFCASSEGASSTDTQYFGPGTRLTVL.

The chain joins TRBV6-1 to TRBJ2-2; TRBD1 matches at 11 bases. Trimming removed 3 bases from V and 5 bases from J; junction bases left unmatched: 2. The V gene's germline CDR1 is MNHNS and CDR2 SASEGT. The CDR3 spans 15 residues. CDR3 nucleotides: TGTGCCAGCAGTGAGGGGACAGGGGGGACCGGGGAGCTGTTTTTT. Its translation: CASSEGTGGTGELFF.

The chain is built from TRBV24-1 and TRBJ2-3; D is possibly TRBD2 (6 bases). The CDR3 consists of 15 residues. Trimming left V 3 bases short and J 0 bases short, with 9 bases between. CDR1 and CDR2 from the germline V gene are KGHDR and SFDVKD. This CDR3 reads CATSDRRVSTDTQYF. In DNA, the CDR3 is TGTGCCACCAGTGATCGGAGGGTTAGCACAGATACGCAGTATTTT.

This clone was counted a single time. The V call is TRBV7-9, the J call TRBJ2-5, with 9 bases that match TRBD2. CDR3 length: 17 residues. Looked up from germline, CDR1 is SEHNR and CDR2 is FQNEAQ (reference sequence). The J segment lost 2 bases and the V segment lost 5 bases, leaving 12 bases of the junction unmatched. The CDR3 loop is CASSPPRLAGKQETQYF. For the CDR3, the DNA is TGTGCCAGCAGCCCACCTCGGCTAGCGGGGAAGCAAGAGACCCAGTACTTC.

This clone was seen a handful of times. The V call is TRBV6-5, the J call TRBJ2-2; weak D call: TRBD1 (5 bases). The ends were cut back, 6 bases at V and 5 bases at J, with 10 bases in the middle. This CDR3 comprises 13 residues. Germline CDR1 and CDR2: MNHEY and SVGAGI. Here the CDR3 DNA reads TGTGCCAGCAGAGACAGAGAGACCGGGGAGCTGTTTTTT. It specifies CASRDRETGELFF.